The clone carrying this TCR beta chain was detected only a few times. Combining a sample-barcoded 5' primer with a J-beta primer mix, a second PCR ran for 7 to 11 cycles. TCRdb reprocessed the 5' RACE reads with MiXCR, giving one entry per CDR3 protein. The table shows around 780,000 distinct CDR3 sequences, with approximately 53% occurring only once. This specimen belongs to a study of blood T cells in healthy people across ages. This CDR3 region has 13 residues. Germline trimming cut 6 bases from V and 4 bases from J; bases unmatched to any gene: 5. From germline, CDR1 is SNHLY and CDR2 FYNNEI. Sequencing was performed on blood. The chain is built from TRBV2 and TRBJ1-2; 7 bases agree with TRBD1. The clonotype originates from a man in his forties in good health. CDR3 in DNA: TGTGCCAGCAGGGCAGGGGGGGGCTATGGCTACACCTTC. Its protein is CASRAGGGYGYTF.